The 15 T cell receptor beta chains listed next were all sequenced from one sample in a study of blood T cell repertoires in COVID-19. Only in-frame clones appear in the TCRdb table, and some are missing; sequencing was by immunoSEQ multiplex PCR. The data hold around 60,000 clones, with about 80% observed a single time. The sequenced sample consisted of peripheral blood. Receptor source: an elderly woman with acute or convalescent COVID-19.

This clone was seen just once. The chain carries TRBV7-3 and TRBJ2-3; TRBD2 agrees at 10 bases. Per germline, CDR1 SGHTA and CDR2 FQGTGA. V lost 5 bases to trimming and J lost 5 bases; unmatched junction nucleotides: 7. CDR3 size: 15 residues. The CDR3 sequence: CASSREAGGRDTQYF. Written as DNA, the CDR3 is TGTGCCAGCAGCCGAGAAGCGGGGGGGCGAGATACGCAGTATTTT.

The CDR3 DNA sequence: TGTGCCAGCAGTAACGTTTTAGGGACAGGTGTGCCCTACGAGCAGTACTTC. It specifies CASSNVLGTGVPYEQYF. The chain joins TRBV28 to TRBJ2-7; TRBD1 matches at 8 bases. V was clipped by 5 bases and J by 2 bases; unmatched bases: 14. The CDR3 has 17 residues. The germline V gene encodes CDR1 MDHEN and CDR2 SYDVKM.

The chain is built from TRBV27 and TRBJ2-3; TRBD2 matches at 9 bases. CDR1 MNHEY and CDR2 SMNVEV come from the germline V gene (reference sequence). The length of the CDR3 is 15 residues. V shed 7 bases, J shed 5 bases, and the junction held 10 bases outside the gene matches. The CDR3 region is CASTLIAGAGDTQYF. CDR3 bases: TGTGCCAGCACCCTAATAGCGGGAGCTGGAGATACGCAGTATTTT.

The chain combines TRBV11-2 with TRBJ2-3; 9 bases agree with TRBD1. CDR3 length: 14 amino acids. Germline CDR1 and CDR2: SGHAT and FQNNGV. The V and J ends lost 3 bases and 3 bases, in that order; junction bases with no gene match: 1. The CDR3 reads CASSFGQGTDTQYF. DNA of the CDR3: TGTGCCAGCAGCTTTGGACAGGGGACAGATACGCAGTATTTT.

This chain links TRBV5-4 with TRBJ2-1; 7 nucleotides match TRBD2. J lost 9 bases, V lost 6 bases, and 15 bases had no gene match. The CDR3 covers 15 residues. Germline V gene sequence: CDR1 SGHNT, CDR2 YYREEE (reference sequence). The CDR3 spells CASTEEPGPGGEQFF. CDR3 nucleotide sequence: TGTGCCAGCACCGAGGAACCGGGACCGGGGGGTGAGCAGTTCTTC.

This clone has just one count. The CDR3 reads CASSQDRAGGLDTQYF. DNA for the CDR3: TGCGCCAGCAGCCAAGATCGAGCGGGGGGATTGGATACGCAGTATTTT. The V call is TRBV4-3, the J call TRBJ2-3; 9 positions match TRBD2. The CDR3 consists of 16 residues. V lost 0 bases, J lost 6 bases, and 7 bases stayed unmatched. The germline V gene has CDR1 LGHNA and CDR2 YSLEER.

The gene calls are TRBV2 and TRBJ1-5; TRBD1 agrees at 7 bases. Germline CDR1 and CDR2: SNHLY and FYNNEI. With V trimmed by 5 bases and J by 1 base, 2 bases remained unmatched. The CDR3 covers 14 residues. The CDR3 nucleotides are TGTGCCAGCAGTCTAGGGGGCAGCAATCAGCCCCAGCATTTT. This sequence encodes CASSLGGSNQPQHF.

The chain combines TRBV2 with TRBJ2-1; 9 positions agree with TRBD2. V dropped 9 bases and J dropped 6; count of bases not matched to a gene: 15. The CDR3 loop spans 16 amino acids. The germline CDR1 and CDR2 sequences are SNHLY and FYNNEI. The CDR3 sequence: CASGGTSPWRGNEQFF. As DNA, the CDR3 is TGTGCCAGTGGGGGGACTAGCCCTTGGCGTGGCAATGAGCAGTTCTTC.

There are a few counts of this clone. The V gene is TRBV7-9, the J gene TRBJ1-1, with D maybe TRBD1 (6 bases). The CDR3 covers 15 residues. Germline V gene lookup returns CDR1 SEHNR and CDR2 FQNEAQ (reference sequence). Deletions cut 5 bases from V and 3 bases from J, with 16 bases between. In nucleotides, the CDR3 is TGTGCCAGCAGCCCTATTACAGGGACCTACACTGAAGCTTTCTTT. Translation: CASSPITGTYTEAFF.

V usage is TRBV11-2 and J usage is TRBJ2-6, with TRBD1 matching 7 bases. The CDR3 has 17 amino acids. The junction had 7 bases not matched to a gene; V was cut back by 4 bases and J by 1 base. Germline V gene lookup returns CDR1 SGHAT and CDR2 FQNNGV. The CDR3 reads CASSYETRGSGANVLTF. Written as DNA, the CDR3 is TGTGCCAGCAGCTACGAGACCAGGGGGTCTGGGGCCAACGTCCTGACTTTC.

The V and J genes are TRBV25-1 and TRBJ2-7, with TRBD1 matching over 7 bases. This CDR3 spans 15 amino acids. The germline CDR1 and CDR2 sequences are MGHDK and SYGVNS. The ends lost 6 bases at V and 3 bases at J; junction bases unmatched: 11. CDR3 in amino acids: CASSETGAIHYEQYF. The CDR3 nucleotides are TGTGCCAGCAGCGAAACAGGGGCCATCCACTACGAGCAGTACTTC.

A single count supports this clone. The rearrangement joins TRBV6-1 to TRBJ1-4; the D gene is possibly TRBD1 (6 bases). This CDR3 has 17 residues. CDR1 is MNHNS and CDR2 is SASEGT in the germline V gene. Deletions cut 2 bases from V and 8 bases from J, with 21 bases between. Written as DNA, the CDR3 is TGTGCCAGCAGTGAAAGGAGGGCAGGGGAGGGATGGGAAAAACTGTTTTTT. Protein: CASSERRAGEGWEKLFF.

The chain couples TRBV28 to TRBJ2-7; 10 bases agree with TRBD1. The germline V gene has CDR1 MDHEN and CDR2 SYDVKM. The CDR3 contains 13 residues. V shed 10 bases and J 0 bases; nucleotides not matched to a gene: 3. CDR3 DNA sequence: TGTGCCATCAGGACAGGGGGCTCCTACGAGCAGTACTTC. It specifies CAIRTGGSYEQYF. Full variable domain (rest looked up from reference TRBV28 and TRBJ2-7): DVKVTQSSRYLVKRTGEKVFLECVQDMDHENMFWYRQDPGLGLRLIYFSYDVKMKEKGDIPEGYSVSREKKERFSLILESASTNQTSMYLCAIRTGGSYEQYFGPGTRLTVT.

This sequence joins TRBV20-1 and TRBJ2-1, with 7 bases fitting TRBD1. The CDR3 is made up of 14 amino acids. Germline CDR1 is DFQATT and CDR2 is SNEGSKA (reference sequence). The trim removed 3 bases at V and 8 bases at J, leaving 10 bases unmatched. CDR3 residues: CSASRGGLQDEQFF. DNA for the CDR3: TGCAGTGCTAGTCGAGGGGGCCTCCAAGATGAGCAGTTCTTC.

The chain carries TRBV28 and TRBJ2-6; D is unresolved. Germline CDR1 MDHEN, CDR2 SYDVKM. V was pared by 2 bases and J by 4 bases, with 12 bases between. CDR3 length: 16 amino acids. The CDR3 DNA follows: TGTGCCAGCAGTTTAGTACACCCAGGAGGGGCCAACGTCCTGACTTTC. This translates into CASSLVHPGGANVLTF. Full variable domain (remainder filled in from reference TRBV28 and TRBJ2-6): DVKVTQSSRYLVKRTGEKVFLECVQDMDHENMFWYRQDPGLGLRLIYFSYDVKMKEKGDIPEGYSVSREKKERFSLILESASTNQTSMYLCASSLVHPGGANVLTFGAGSRLTVL.